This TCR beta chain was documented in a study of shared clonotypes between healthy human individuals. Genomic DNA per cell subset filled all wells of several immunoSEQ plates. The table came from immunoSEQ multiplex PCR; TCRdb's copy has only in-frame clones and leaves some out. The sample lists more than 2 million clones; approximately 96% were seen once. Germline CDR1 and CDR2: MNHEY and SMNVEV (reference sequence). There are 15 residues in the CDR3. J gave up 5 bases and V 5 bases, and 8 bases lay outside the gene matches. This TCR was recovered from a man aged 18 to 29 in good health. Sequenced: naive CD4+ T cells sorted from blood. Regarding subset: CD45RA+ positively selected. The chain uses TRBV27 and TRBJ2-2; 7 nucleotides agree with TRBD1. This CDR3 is CASSRQGRGTGELFF. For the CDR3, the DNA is TGTGCCAGCAGTCGACAGGGTAGAGGAACCGGGGAGCTGTTTTTT.